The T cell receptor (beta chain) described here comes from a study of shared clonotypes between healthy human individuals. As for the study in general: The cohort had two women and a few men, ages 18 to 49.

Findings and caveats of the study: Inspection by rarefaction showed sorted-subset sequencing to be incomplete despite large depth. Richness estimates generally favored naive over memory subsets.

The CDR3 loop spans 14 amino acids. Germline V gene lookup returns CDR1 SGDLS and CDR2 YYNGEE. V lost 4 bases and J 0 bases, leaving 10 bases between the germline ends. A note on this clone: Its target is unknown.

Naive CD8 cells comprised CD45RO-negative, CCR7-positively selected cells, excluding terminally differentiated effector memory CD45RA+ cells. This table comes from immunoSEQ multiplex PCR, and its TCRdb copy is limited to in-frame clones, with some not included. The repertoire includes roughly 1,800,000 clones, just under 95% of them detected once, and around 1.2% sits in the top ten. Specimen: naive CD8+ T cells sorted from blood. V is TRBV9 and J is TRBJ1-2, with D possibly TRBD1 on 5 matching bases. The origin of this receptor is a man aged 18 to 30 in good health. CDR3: CASSLTTANYGYTF. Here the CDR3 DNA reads TGTGCCAGCAGCCTCACGACAGCTAACTATGGCTACACCTTC.